The 17 T cell receptor beta chains below come from one sample, sequenced in a study of OX40 agonist ivuxolimab in advanced cancers. Receptor amplification or capture employed the immunoSEQ multiplex PCR assay. Imported from immuneACCESS, the table was reduced by TCRdb to in-frame sequences with V and J called. These copies leave out some clones; in studies compared against another copy, an unresolved V gene accounts for under half, and the cause of the remainder is not known. The sample yields tens of thousands of clones; about 91% were counted once. The leading ten clones occupy 10% to 15% of the sample. The sequenced sample was CD4+ or CD8+ T cells sorted from blood, obtained in a trial of the OX40 agonist ivuxolimab. The receptor source for this set is an adult with an advanced solid tumor such as melanoma, head and neck, liver or kidney cancer.

This clone has only one observation. The V gene is TRBV28, the J gene TRBJ2-2; TRBD2 matches 8 bases. In germline, CDR1 is MDHEN, CDR2 SYDVKM. The CDR3 is made up of 17 amino acids. After removal of 1 base from V and 2 bases from J, the junction contained 6 bases not matched to a gene. The CDR3 DNA sequence: TGTGCCAGCAGTTTATATTACGCGGGGGGAAACACCGGGGAGCTGTTTTTT. Amino acid sequence: CASSLYYAGGNTGELFF.

The chain carries TRBV10-1 and TRBJ2-5; D is undetermined. The end of the DNA is better explained by TRBJ2-7, so the J call may be wrong. Germline CDR1 WNHNN, CDR2 SYGVQD (reference sequence). There are 10 residues in the CDR3. CDR3 bases: TGCGCCAGCAGTAACTACGAGCAGTACTTC. Its translation is CASSNYEQYF.

This chain links TRBV5-1 with TRBJ2-7, with 8 nucleotides matching TRBD1. Germline-derived CDR1 and CDR2 are SGHRS and YFSETQ. This CDR3 region has 13 residues. V lost 3 bases and J lost 3; bases outside the gene matches: 2. CDR3: CASSWTGYYEQYF. DNA for the CDR3: TGCGCCAGCAGCTGGACAGGGTACTACGAGCAGTACTTC.

The chain joins TRBV28 to TRBJ1-4; 10 bases align to TRBD1. The V and J ends lost 3 bases and 2 bases, in that order; junction bases with no gene match: 9. The CDR3 runs 18 residues. Per the germline V gene, CDR1 is MDHEN and CDR2 is SYDVKM. The CDR3 region has the DNA TGTGCCAGCAGTTTGCCGGGACAGGGGCTCGGTACTAATGAAAAACTGTTTTTT. Encoded protein: CASSLPGQGLGTNEKLFF.

V gene TRBV4-1 combines with J gene TRBJ2-2; D is undetermined. V was clipped by 8 bases and J by 4 bases, with 17 bases between them. The germline V gene has CDR1 MGHRA and CDR2 YSYEKL. The CDR3 has 15 residues. The CDR3 DNA reads as TGCGCCAGCGCAGTGCGGAGATCGAGCACCGGGGAGCTGTTTTTT. It codes for CASAVRRSSTGELFF.

The V and J genes are TRBV7-6 and TRBJ2-1; 10 positions match TRBD2. V lost 4 bases to trimming and J lost 3 bases; unmatched junction nucleotides: 6. This CDR3 has 16 amino acids. Germline CDR1 SGHVS, CDR2 FNYEAQ. The CDR3 region has the DNA TGTGCCAGCAGCTCCATAGCGGGAGGCTACTACAATGAGCAGTTCTTC. It codes for CASSSIAGGYYNEQFF. Based on the CDR3 plus reference TRBV7-6 and TRBJ2-1, the full variable domain is GAGVSQSPRYKVTKRGQDVALRCDPISGHVSLYWYRQALGQGPEFLTYFNYEAQQDKSGLPNDRFSAERPEGSISTLTIQRTEQRDSAMYRCASSSIAGGYYNEQFFGPGTRLTVL.

The chain has TRBV15 and TRBJ1-3; TRBD1 aligns across 8 bases. This CDR3 has 14 residues. Trimming took 5 bases from V and 2 from J; bases not matched to a gene: 2. Germline-derived CDR1 and CDR2 are LNHNV and YYDKDF (reference sequence). The DNA of the CDR3 is TGTGCCACCAGCCCAGGGGGCACTGGAAACACCATATATTTT. It codes for CATSPGGTGNTIYF.

The gene calls are TRBV9 and TRBJ2-3; D ambiguous. The CDR3 covers 13 residues. Germline loops: CDR1 SGDLS, CDR2 YYNGEE. V shed 6 bases and J shed 0 bases, with 8 bases lying between them. DNA of the CDR3: TGTGCCAGCAATAAACAGAGCACAGATACGCAGTATTTT. This encodes CASNKQSTDTQYF.

This clone showed up just once. The rearrangement links TRBV28 to TRBJ2-7; 7 nucleotides agree with TRBD1. The CDR3 is 14 residues long. Germline lookup yields CDR1 MDHEN and CDR2 SYDVKM. The ends lost 4 bases at V and 2 bases at J; junction bases unmatched: 5. CDR3 loop: CASSYQGVTYEQYF. CDR3 nucleotide sequence: TGTGCCAGCAGTTACCAGGGGGTGACCTACGAGCAGTACTTC.

The chain recombines TRBV4-3 with TRBJ2-4; tentatively, D is TRBD1 or TRBD2 (5 bases each). The CDR3 contains 17 residues. Germline V gene lookup returns CDR1 LGHNA and CDR2 YSLEER. Trimming left V 1 base short and J 6 bases short, with 19 bases between. CDR3 in amino acids: CASSQGYSGLALNIQYF. CDR3 DNA sequence: TGCGCCAGCAGCCAAGGCTACTCGGGGCTAGCCCTAAACATTCAGTACTTC.

The chain uses TRBV4-1 and TRBJ2-2; possible D gene TRBD1, 6 bases. Germline CDR1 reads MGHRA; CDR2 reads YSYEKL. The CDR3 consists of 12 residues. Trimming took off 9 bases at V and 5 bases at J, with 10 bases between the two ends. CDR3 sequence reads: CASLRGTGELFF. The CDR3 DNA reads TGCGCCAGTTTAAGGGGGACCGGGGAGCTGTTTTTT.

CDR3 DNA sequence: TGTGCCAGCAGCTTAGAATTGCGGGAGGGCCCGGAGGGAGATACGCAGTATTTT. It codes for CASSLELREGPEGDTQYF. The J gene is TRBJ2-3, the V gene TRBV11-2; TRBD2 agrees at 9 bases. The CDR3 extends over 18 amino acids. With 0 bases clipped from V and 5 bases from J, the junction kept 12 bases outside the gene matches. Germline CDR1 SGHAT, CDR2 FQNNGV.

The genes are TRBV9 and TRBJ2-1; TRBD2 aligns across 10 bases. Looked up from germline, CDR1 is SGDLS and CDR2 is YYNGEE. Losses at the gene ends were 4 bases for V and 6 bases for J; bases not matched to a gene: 10. There are 16 residues in the CDR3. The CDR3 loop reads CASSLPSSGSSNEQFF. The CDR3 DNA sequence: TGTGCCAGCAGCCTTCCTTCTAGCGGGAGTTCCAATGAGCAGTTCTTC. Full variable domain (rest looked up from reference TRBV9 and TRBJ2-1): DSGVTQTPKHLITATGQRVTLRCSPRSGDLSVYWYQQSLDQGLQFLIQYYNGEERAKGNILERFSAQQFPDLHSELNLSSLELGDSALYFCASSLPSSGSSNEQFFGPGTRLTVL.

The genes are TRBV6-5 and TRBJ1-2; D may be TRBD1 (5 bases). The CDR3 length is 13 residues. Trimming removed 5 bases from V and 6 bases from J, with 13 bases in between. Per the germline V gene, CDR1 is MNHEY and CDR2 is SVGAGI. The CDR3 sequence: CASSGRVRDGYTF. The CDR3 DNA sequence: TGTGCCAGCAGTGGCAGGGTACGGGATGGCTACACCTTC.

The V gene is TRBV6-6, the J gene TRBJ2-1; D might be TRBD2 (6 bases). Germline V lookup: CDR1 MNHNY, CDR2 SVGAGI (reference sequence). There are 14 residues in the CDR3. V lost 5 bases, J lost 7 bases, and 15 bases lay in between. The CDR3 region has the DNA TGTGCCAGCAGTACCGAGTTTCGGGGGAATGAGCAGTTCTTC. Translated: CASSTEFRGNEQFF.

J is TRBJ1-2 and V is TRBV14, with D unclear. The CDR3 contains 12 residues. In germline, CDR1 is SGHDN, CDR2 FVKESK. The V end lost 1 base, the J end lost 7 bases, and 7 bases lay between the germline ends. The CDR3 DNA is TGTGCCAGCAGCCAAGGAGTACGTGGCTACACCTTC. It codes for CASSQGVRGYTF.

This chain uses TRBV5-1 with TRBJ1-1; D not resolved. Germline V lookup: CDR1 SGHRS, CDR2 YFSETQ. The ends were cut back, 4 bases at V and 2 bases at J, with 9 bases in the middle. The CDR3 sequence is 13 residues long. CDR3 amino acids: CASSPDGNTEAFF. As DNA, the CDR3 is TGCGCCAGCAGCCCGGACGGAAACACTGAAGCTTTCTTT.